A single sample gave rise to the 21 T cell receptor beta chains below, sequenced in a study of shared clonotypes between healthy human individuals. CD8 cells classed as naive were CD45RO-negative and positively selected for CCR7, excluding terminally differentiated effector memory CD45RA+ cells. The assay was immunoSEQ multiplex PCR, and TCRdb's table has in-frame clones only and misses some. This table holds about 2 million clones, approximately 95% found once. Sequencing input: naive CD8+ T cells sorted from blood. These receptors were obtained from a man aged 18-30 years in good health.

This clone showed up just once. For the CDR3, the DNA is TGCGCCAGCAGCCAGGTTAGCGGGAGAGGGTACAATGAGCAGTTCTTC. The encoded protein is CASSQVSGRGYNEQFF. This chain connects TRBV4-1 to TRBJ2-1, with 9 bases that match TRBD2. Per germline, CDR1 MGHRA and CDR2 YSYEKL. This CDR3 contains 16 residues. V dropped 3 bases and J dropped 4; count of bases not matched to a gene: 7.

The chain links TRBV11-2 to TRBJ2-1; D is unclear. V was clipped by 5 bases and J by 4 bases, with 15 bases between them. Germline V gives CDR1 SGHAT, CDR2 FQNNGV. The CDR3 spans 15 residues. In nucleotides, the CDR3 is TGTGCCAGCAGCGCCCGGTGGGCGGAGTACAATGAGCAGTTCTTC. It encodes CASSARWAEYNEQFF.

The rearrangement uses TRBV6-5 and TRBJ1-5; 8 positions agree with TRBD1. J lost 3 bases, V lost 6 bases, and 7 bases had no gene match. The germline gives CDR1 MNHEY, CDR2 SVGAGI. The CDR3 consists of 15 residues. The CDR3 here is CASSSTGGNNQPQHF. The CDR3 coding sequence is TGTGCCAGCAGCAGCACAGGGGGTAACAATCAGCCCCAGCATTTT.

V usage is TRBV27 and J usage is TRBJ2-3; maybe TRBD2 (6 bases). The CDR3 covers 18 residues. CDR1 is MNHEY and CDR2 is SMNVEV in the germline V gene (reference sequence). V lost 5 bases, J lost 0 bases, and 21 bases lay in between. CDR3 sequence: CASSPFFGSGSSTDTQYF. CDR3 coding DNA: TGTGCCAGCAGTCCGTTCTTTGGTAGCGGATCTAGCACAGATACGCAGTATTTT.

V gene TRBV7-8 combines with J gene TRBJ1-4; D is uncertain. Trimming left V 3 bases short and J 1 base short, with 6 bases between. The germline gives CDR1 SGHVS, CDR2 FQNEAQ. The CDR3 contains 14 residues. The CDR3 sequence: CASSFWGTNEKLFF. CDR3 bases: TGTGCCAGCAGCTTTTGGGGAACTAATGAAAAACTGTTTTTT. Using reference TRBV7-8 and TRBJ1-4 for the parts outside the CDR3, the full variable domain is GAGVSQSPRYKVAKRGQDVALRCDPISGHVSLFWYQQALGQGPEFLTYFQNEAQLDKSGLPSDRFFAERPEGSVSTLKIQRTQQEDSAVYLCASSFWGTNEKLFFGSGTQLSVL.

The rearrangement uses TRBV9 and TRBJ2-3; 8 nucleotides align to TRBD1. The ends lost 3 bases at V and 4 bases at J; junction bases unmatched: 13. The CDR3 length is 17 residues. Germline V gene sequence: CDR1 SGDLS, CDR2 YYNGEE. Here the CDR3 DNA reads TGTGCCAGCAGCGGGCCAAGGGCAGGGGGCGCGGCAGATACGCAGTATTTT. Translated: CASSGPRAGGAADTQYF.

The chain has TRBV4-1 and TRBJ1-2; D unresolved. V was cut by 1 base and J by 1 base, with 4 bases left in between. The CDR3 covers 13 residues. The germline V gene encodes CDR1 MGHRA and CDR2 YSYEKL. Here the CDR3 DNA reads TGCGCCAGCAGCCAAGGAGATAACTATGGCTACACCTTC. Residues: CASSQGDNYGYTF.

The chain carries TRBV4-3 and TRBJ2-7; D remains ambiguous. V gave up 0 bases and J gave up 6 bases, with 12 bases separating them. This CDR3 contains 14 residues. Germline CDR1 LGHNA, CDR2 YSLEER. This chain's CDR3 is CASSQERHHAEQYF. DNA for the CDR3: TGCGCCAGCAGCCAAGAGAGACACCATGCCGAGCAGTACTTC.

V is TRBV27 and J is TRBJ1-2; D not certain. This CDR3 contains 15 residues. Looked up from germline, CDR1 is MNHEY and CDR2 is SMNVEV (reference sequence). Trimming pared 5 bases from V and 4 bases from J, leaving 17 bases between. The CDR3 region is CASSLGPLPLYGYTF. Here the CDR3 DNA reads TGTGCCAGCAGTCTCGGACCTCTTCCCCTCTATGGCTACACCTTC.

This clone was observed once. The chain is built from TRBV6-1 and TRBJ1-1; 10 bases match TRBD1. Trimming at V came to 11 bases and at J to 1 base, leaving 4 bases not matched to a gene. CDR3 length: 13 residues. Germline V lookup: CDR1 MNHNS, CDR2 SASEGT. This chain's CDR3 is CAGDRGGNTEAFF. The CDR3 nucleotides are TGTGCCGGGGACAGGGGAGGGAACACTGAAGCTTTCTTT.

This chain uses TRBV4-1 with TRBJ1-3; D unclear. Germline CDR1 MGHRA, CDR2 YSYEKL. This CDR3 is built from 17 residues. V was cut by 1 base and J by 4 bases, with 17 bases left in between. DNA of the CDR3: TGCGCCAGCAGCCAAGCTTTCCAAACACCAAAGGGAAACACCATATATTTT. Translated, it gives CASSQAFQTPKGNTIYF.

With regard to this clone: The sample contains more than one DNA sequence encoding this CDR3. The J gene is TRBJ2-7, the V gene TRBV27; D remains ambiguous. CDR1 is MNHEY and CDR2 is SMNVEV in the germline V gene (reference sequence). The length of the CDR3 is 13 residues. The ends were cut back, 5 bases at V and 0 bases at J, with 8 bases in the middle. The CDR3 DNA sequence: TGTGCCAGCAGTCCGGGCAGCTCCTACGAGCAGTACTTC. Its translation is CASSPGSSYEQYF.

This chain connects TRBV7-6 to TRBJ2-1; the D is unclear. Germline V gene data show CDR1 as SGHVS and CDR2 as FNYEAQ. The CDR3 loop spans 12 amino acids. V lost 5 bases and J 8 bases, leaving 10 bases between the germline ends. The CDR3 sequence is CASSRDTYEQFF. For the CDR3, the DNA is TGTGCCAGCAGCCGAGACACTTATGAGCAGTTCTTC.

Comments on this clone: The sample has other DNA sequences that encode this CDR3 too. The chain links TRBV9 to TRBJ2-1, with TRBD2 matching over 10 bases. The CDR3 runs 15 residues. CDR1 and CDR2 (germline): SGDLS, YYNGEE. V lost 4 bases to trimming and J lost 4 bases; unmatched junction nucleotides: 5. The CDR3 sequence: CASSLRTSGYNEQFF. CDR3 bases: TGTGCCAGCAGCCTGCGGACTAGCGGTTACAATGAGCAGTTCTTC. Variable domain in full (rest from reference TRBV9 and TRBJ2-1): DSGVTQTPKHLITATGQRVTLRCSPRSGDLSVYWYQQSLDQGLQFLIQYYNGEERAKGNILERFSAQQFPDLHSELNLSSLELGDSALYFCASSLRTSGYNEQFFGPGTRLTVL.

The sample holds one count of this clone. This chain joins TRBV6-1 and TRBJ1-1; perhaps TRBD1 as D (5 bases). Trimming removed 6 bases from V and 3 bases from J, with 8 bases in between. Looked up from germline, CDR1 is MNHNS and CDR2 is SASEGT. There are 12 residues in the CDR3. The CDR3 reads CASRRGDTEAFF. The CDR3 DNA reads as TGTGCCAGCAGGCGAGGGGACACTGAAGCTTTCTTT.

The CDR3 DNA sequence: TGTGCCAGCAGCCTTGCGAGGGTTAGCGAGCAGTACTTC. Translation gives CASSLARVSEQYF. The gene calls are TRBV6-5 and TRBJ2-7, with a tentative D call TRBD2 (5 bases). Germline V lookup: CDR1 MNHEY, CDR2 SVGAGI. Trimming pared 6 bases from V and 6 bases from J, leaving 15 bases between. This CDR3 contains 13 residues.

This clone was recorded once. The J gene is TRBJ1-1, the V gene TRBV21-1. TRBV21-1 is a known pseudogene. The CDR3 covers 15 residues. In nucleotides, the CDR3 is TGTGCCAGCAGCAAAAGCGGACGTATGAACACTGAAGCTTTCTTT. Residues: CASSKSGRMNTEAFF.

In its sample, this clone was seen once. The chain carries TRBV7-9 and TRBJ2-6; no clear D gene. In germline, CDR1 is SEHNR, CDR2 FQNEAQ (reference sequence). The ends were cut back, 0 bases at V and 0 bases at J, with 15 bases in the middle. CDR3 size: 19 residues. CDR3 nucleotides: TGTGCCAGCAGCTTAGCCTTGAGGAATAGAGTCTCTGGGGCCAACGTCCTGACTTTC. Its translation is CASSLALRNRVSGANVLTF.

This rearrangement joins TRBV9 to TRBJ1-4; D is undetermined. Trimming removed 0 bases from V and 8 bases from J, with 20 bases in between. The CDR3 contains 17 residues. Germline V lookup: CDR1 SGDLS, CDR2 YYNGEE. The CDR3 reads CASSVEVGLRNGEKLFF. CDR3 bases: TGTGCCAGCAGCGTAGAGGTGGGTTTGAGAAACGGAGAAAAACTGTTTTTT.

The J gene is TRBJ2-7, the V gene TRBV28; D is unclear. Trimming removed 2 bases from V and 6 bases from J, with 14 bases in between. CDR1 MDHEN and CDR2 SYDVKM come from the germline V gene. The CDR3 is 14 residues long. Here the CDR3 reads CASSLQVSGFEQYF. CDR3 bases: TGTGCCAGCAGTTTACAGGTCTCCGGGTTCGAGCAGTACTTC. Based on the CDR3 plus reference TRBV28 and TRBJ2-7, the full variable domain is DVKVTQSSRYLVKRTGEKVFLECVQDMDHENMFWYRQDPGLGLRLIYFSYDVKMKEKGDIPEGYSVSREKKERFSLILESASTNQTSMYLCASSLQVSGFEQYFGPGTRLTVT.

V is TRBV9 and J is TRBJ1-3; possibly TRBD1 for D (5 bases). V lost 4 bases and J 0 bases, leaving 11 bases between the germline ends. The germline V gene encodes CDR1 SGDLS and CDR2 YYNGEE. The CDR3 totals 15 residues. CDR3 bases: TGTGCCAGCAGCAATGGGGGGATCTCTGGAAACACCATATATTTT. As protein: CASSNGGISGNTIYF.